The entry below gives a single T cell receptor beta chain sequence along with its context. In the authors' workflow: The assay estimated nucleated cells by amplifying reference gene primers. TCRdb's copy holds only in-frame clones and misses some; the assay was immunoSEQ multiplex PCR. V and J calls plus clone size are reproduced from that table; the DNA served to infer D and trimming. In the table there are approximately 70,000 clones, over 75% of which are singletons. The data are from a study of blood T cell repertoires in COVID-19. Study-level background: The study drew acute and convalescent COVID-19 samples from the United States, Italy and Spain.

The V end lost 7 bases, the J end lost 1 base, and 16 bases lay between the germline ends. Per germline, CDR1 SNHLY and CDR2 FYNNEI. The CDR3 sequence is 15 residues long. J is TRBJ1-1 and V is TRBV2, with D possibly TRBD1 on 6 matching bases. The sample taken for sequencing was peripheral blood. The origin of this receptor is a human donor in a cohort sampled during active COVID-19. CDR3: CASTIGGARNTEAFF. In DNA, the CDR3 is TGTGCCAGCACCATAGGGGGGGCGCGGAACACTGAAGCTTTCTTT.